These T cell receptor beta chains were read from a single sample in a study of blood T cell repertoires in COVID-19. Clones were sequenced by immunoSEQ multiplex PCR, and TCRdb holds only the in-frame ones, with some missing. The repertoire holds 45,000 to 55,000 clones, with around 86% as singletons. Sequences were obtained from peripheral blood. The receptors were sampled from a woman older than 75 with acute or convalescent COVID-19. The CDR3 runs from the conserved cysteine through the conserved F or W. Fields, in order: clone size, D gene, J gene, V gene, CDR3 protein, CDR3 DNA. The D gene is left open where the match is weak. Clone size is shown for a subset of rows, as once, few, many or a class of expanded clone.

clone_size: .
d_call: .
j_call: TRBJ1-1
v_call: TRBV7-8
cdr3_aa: CASSLFRTEAFF
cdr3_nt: TGTGCCAGCAGCTTGTTCCGCACTGAAGCTTTCTTT

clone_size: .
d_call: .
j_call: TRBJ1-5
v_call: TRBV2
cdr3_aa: CASREGGNSNQPQHF
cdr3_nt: TGTGCCAGCAGGGAGGGGGGGAATAGCAATCAGCCCCAGCATTTT

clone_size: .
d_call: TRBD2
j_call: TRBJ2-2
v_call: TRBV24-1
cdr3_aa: CATGGVTGELFF
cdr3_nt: TGTGCCACCGGGGGGGTGACCGGGGAGCTGTTTTTT

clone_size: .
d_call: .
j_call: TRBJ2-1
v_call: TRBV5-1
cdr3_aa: CASSLGGINNEQFF
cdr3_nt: TGCGCCAGCAGCTTGGGCGGGATTAACAATGAGCAGTTCTTC

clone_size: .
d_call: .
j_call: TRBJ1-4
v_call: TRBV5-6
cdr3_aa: CASSPFTSGTIGEKLFF
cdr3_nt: TGTGCCAGCAGCCCTTTCACATCCGGGACAATCGGTGAAAAACTGTTTTTT

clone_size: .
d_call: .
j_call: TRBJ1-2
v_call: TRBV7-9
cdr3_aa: CASSHTGYGYTF
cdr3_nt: TGTGCCAGCAGCCATACAGGGTATGGCTACACCTTC

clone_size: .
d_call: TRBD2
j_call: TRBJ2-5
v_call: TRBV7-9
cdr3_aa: CASSPNSGGLQETQYF
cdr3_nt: TGTGCCAGCAGCCCCAATAGCGGGGGGCTTCAAGAGACCCAGTACTTC

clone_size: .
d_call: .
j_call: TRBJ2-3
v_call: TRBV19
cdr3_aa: CASSIGRTDTQYF
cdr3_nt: TGTGCCAGTAGTATAGGGAGGACAGATACGCAGTATTTT

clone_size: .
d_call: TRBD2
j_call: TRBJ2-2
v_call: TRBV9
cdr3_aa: CASSAREGRGTGELFF
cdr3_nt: TGTGCCAGCAGCGCGCGGGAGGGCCGTGGCACCGGGGAGCTGTTTTTT

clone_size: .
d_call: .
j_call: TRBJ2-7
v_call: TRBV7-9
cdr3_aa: CASSSNYEQYF
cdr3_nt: TGTGCCAGCAGCTCTAACTACGAGCAGTACTTC

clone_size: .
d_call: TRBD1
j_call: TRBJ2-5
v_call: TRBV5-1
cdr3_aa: CASSLAPGTVGETQYF
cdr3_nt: TGCGCCAGCAGCTTGGCTCCCGGGACAGTGGGAGAGACCCAGTACTTC

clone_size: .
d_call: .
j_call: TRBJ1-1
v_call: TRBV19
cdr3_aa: CASSMRGGEAFF
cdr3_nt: TGTGCCAGTAGTATGAGGGGAGGTGAAGCTTTCTTT

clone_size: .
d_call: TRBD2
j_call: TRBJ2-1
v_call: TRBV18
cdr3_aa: CASSPPASGYNEQFF
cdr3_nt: TGTGCCAGCTCACCACCGGCTAGCGGCTACAATGAGCAGTTCTTC

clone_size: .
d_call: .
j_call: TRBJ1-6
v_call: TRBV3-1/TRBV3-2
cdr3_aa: CASSTRDSYNSPLHF
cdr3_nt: TGTGCCAGCAGCACCCGGGACTCCTATAATTCACCCCTCCACTTT

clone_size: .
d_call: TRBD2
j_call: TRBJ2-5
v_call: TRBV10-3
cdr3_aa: CATRDSGGLQETQYF
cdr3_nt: TGTGCCACGCGGGATAGCGGGGGGCTACAAGAGACCCAGTACTTC

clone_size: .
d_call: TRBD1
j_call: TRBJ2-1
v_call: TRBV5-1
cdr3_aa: CASSSTDRVVNEQFF
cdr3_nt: TGCGCCAGCAGCTCAACGGACAGGGTCGTCAATGAGCAGTTCTTC

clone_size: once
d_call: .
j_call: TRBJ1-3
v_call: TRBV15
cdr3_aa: CATSRDSQRGLGNTIYF
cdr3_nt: TGTGCCACCAGCAGAGATTCCCAGAGGGGGTTAGGAAACACCATATATTTT

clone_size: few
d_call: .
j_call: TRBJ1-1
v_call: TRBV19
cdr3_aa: CASSIIRDRQDPEAFF
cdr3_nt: TGTGCCAGTAGTATTATCCGGGACCGACAGGACCCTGAAGCTTTCTTT

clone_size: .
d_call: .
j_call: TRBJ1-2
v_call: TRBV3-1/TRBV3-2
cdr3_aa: CASSHGGQGYTF
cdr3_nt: TGTGCCAGCAGCCACGGAGGGCAAGGCTACACCTTC

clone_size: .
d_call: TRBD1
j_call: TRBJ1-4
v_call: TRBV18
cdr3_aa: CASSLLPGQGSTNEKLFF
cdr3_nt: TGTGCCAGCTCACTGCTACCGGGACAGGGCTCAACTAATGAAAAACTGTTTTTT

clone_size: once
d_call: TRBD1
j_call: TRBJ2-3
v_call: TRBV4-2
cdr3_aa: CASSQGRGRGSTDTQYF
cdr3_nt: TGTGCCAGCAGCCAAGGAAGGGGCAGGGGGAGCACAGATACGCAGTATTTT

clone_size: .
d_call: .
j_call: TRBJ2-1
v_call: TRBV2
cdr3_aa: CASSEGALGAYNEQFF
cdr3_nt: TGTGCCAGCAGTGAGGGGGCGCTCGGGGCCTACAATGAGCAGTTCTTC